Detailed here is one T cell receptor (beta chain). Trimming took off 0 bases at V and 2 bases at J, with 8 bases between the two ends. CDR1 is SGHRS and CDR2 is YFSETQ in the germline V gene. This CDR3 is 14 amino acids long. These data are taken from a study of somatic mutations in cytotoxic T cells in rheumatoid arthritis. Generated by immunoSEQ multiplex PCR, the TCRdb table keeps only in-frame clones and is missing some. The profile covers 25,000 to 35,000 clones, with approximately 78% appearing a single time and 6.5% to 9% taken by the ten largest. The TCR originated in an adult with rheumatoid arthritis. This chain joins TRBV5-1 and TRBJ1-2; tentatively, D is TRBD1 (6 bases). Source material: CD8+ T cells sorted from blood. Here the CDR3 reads CASSLATGNYGYTF. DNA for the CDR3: TGCGCCAGCAGCTTGGCTACAGGGAACTATGGCTACACCTTC.